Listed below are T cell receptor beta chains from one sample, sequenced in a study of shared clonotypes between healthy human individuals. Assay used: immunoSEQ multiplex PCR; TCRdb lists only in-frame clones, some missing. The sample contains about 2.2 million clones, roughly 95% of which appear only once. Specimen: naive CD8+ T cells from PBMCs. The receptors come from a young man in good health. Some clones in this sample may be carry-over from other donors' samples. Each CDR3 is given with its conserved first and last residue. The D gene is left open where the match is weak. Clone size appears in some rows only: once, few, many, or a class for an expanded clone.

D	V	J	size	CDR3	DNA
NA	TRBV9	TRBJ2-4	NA	CASSVAGGAKNIQYF	TGTGCCAGCAGCGTAGCGGGTGGAGCCAAAAACATTCAGTACTTC
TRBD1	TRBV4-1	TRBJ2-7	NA	CASSQVRQGQRSYEQYF	TGCGCCAGCAGCCAAGTCCGACAGGGCCAGAGGAGCTACGAGCAGTACTTC
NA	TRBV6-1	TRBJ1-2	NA	CASTEGAKDYGYTF	TGTGCCAGCACCGAGGGTGCTAAGGACTATGGCTACACCTTC
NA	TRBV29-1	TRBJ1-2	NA	CSVEMAGNNYGYTF	TGCAGCGTTGAAATGGCGGGAAATAACTATGGCTACACCTTC
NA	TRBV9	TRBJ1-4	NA	CASSVGGGGLYGEKLFF	TGTGCCAGCAGCGTAGGCGGAGGAGGGCTTTATGGGGAAAAACTGTTTTTT
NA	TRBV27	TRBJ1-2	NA	CASGGFNYGYTF	TGTGCCTCCGGGGGGTTTAACTATGGCTACACCTTC
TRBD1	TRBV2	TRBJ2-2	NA	CASNDRGQKNTGELFF	TGTGCCAGCAACGACAGGGGGCAAAAGAACACCGGGGAGCTGTTTTTT
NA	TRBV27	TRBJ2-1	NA	CASRLFGSSSYNEQFF	TGTGCCAGCCGATTATTCGGGTCGAGCTCCTACAATGAGCAGTTCTTC
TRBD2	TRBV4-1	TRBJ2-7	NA	CASSLGLAGGRLSYEQYF	TGCGCCAGCAGCCTGGGACTAGCGGGAGGGCGTCTATCCTACGAGCAGTACTTC
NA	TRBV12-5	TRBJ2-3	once	CASGLGFDTQYF	TGTGCTAGTGGTTTGGGTTTTGATACGCAGTATTTT
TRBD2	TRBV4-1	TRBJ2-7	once	CASSQELASGRGPYEQYF	TGCGCCAGCAGCCAAGAATTGGCTAGCGGGAGGGGCCCCTACGAGCAGTACTTC
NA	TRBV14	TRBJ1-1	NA	CASSPRVGGVEAFF	TGTGCCAGCAGCCCCCGTGTGGGGGGGGTCGAAGCTTTCTTT
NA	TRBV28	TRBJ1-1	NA	CASSFLGMNTEAFF	TGTGCCAGCAGTTTTTTGGGCATGAACACTGAAGCTTTCTTT
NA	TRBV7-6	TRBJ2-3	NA	CASSLATGAF	TGTGCCAGCAGCTTAGCGACTGGAGCATTT
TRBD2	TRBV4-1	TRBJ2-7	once	CASSQVPAGGGYYEQYF	TGCGCCAGCAGCCAAGTCCCGGCGGGAGGCGGTTACTACGAGCAGTACTTC
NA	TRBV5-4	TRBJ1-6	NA	CASSLGADYNSPLHF	TGTGCCAGCAGCTTGGGAGCTGACTATAATTCACCCCTCCACTTT
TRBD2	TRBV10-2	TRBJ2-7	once	CASSTASGNYEQYF	TGCGCCAGCAGTACCGCTAGCGGGAACTACGAGCAGTACTTC
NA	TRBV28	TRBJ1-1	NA	CASSSSGGDAEAFF	TGTGCCAGCAGTTCCTCCGGGGGCGACGCTGAAGCTTTCTTT
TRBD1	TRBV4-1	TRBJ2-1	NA	CASSQGPVQGAINEQFF	TGCGCCAGCAGCCAAGGGCCAGTCCAGGGGGCTATCAATGAGCAGTTCTTC
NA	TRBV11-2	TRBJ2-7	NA	CASSSFTSTAYEQYF	TGTGCCAGCAGCTCCTTCACCTCGACAGCCTACGAGCAGTACTTC
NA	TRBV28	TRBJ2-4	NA	CASSLFRVGRPIAKNIQYF	TGTGCCAGCAGTTTATTTCGGGTCGGCCGGCCCATAGCCAAAAACATTCAGTACTTC
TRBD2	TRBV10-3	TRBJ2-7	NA	CAISGSSGRVVSEQYF	TGTGCCATCAGTGGCTCCAGCGGGAGAGTCGTTAGTGAGCAGTACTTC
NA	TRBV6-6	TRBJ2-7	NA	CASSYSLTYEQYF	TGTGCCAGCAGTTACTCGTTGACCTACGAGCAGTACTTC
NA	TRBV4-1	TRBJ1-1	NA	CASSQGYNGFLNTEAFF	TGCGCCAGCAGCCAAGGGTATAATGGCTTCTTGAACACTGAAGCTTTCTTT
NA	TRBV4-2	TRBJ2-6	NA	CASSQGSRDPGANVLTF	TGTGCCAGCAGCCAAGGTAGTAGGGACCCTGGGGCCAACGTCCTGACTTTC
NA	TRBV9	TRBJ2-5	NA	CASSVSGAGETQYF	TGTGCCAGCAGCGTCTCGGGGGCAGGAGAGACCCAGTACTTC
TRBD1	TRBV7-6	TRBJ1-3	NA	CASSKQGASGNTIYF	TGTGCCAGCAGCAAACAGGGGGCATCGGGAAACACCATATATTTT
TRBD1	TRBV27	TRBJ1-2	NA	CASSLSMGQTYGYTF	TGTGCCAGCAGTTTATCGATGGGACAGACCTATGGCTACACCTTC
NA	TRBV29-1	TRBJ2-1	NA	CSVELISLDEQFF	TGCAGCGTTGAACTTATTTCGTTAGATGAGCAGTTCTTC
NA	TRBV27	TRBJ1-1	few	CASRGQLNTEAFF	TGTGCCAGCCGAGGACAGCTGAACACTGAAGCTTTCTTT
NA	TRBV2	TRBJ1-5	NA	CASSGGPGSNQPQHF	TGTGCCAGCAGTGGGGGGCCTGGTAGCAATCAGCCCCAGCATTTT
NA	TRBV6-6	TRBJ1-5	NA	CASSYGGWGRQPQHF	TGTGCCAGCAGTTACGGGGGGTGGGGGAGGCAGCCCCAGCATTTT
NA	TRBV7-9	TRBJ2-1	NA	CASSYLRLALGGEQFF	TGTGCCAGCAGCTATCTGAGACTAGCCCTAGGGGGTGAGCAGTTCTTC
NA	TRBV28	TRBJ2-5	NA	CASSPTRTSTDQQYF	TGTGCCAGCAGCCCAACTCGGACTTCCACAGACCAGCAGTACTTC
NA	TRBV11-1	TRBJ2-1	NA	CASSRTVSYNEQFF	TGTGCCAGCAGCCGGACAGTCTCCTACAATGAGCAGTTCTTC
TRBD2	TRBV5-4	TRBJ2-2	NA	CASSGGTSGSSNTGELFF	TGTGCCAGCAGCGGGGGGACTAGCGGGAGTTCGAACACCGGGGAGCTGTTTTTT
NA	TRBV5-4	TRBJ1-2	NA	CASFEQDGGQFTHNGDYTF	TGTGCCAGCTTCGAGCAAGACGGGGGTCAGTTTACCCACAATGGTGACTACACCTTC
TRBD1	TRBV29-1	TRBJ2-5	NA	CSVRTGYQETQYF	TGCAGCGTTCGGACAGGGTACCAAGAGACCCAGTACTTC
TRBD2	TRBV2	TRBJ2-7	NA	CASSGTSVSSYEQYF	TGTGCCAGCAGCGGGACTAGCGTCAGCTCCTACGAGCAGTACTTC
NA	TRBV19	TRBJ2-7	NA	CASSIGMGRSTYEQYF	TGTGCCAGTAGTATAGGAATGGGCAGGTCAACCTACGAGCAGTACTTC
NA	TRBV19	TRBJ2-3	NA	CASSPEGRSSTDTQYF	TGTGCCAGTAGTCCTGAAGGGAGGTCAAGCACAGATACGCAGTATTTT
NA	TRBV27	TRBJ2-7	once	CASSLQSSYEQYF	TGTGCCAGCAGTCTCCAGAGCTCCTACGAGCAGTACTTC
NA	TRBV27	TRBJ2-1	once	CASSSNQPGAEDEQFF	TGTGCCAGCAGTTCTAACCAGCCAGGGGCTGAGGATGAGCAGTTCTTC
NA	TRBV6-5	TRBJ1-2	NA	CASSYNSNYGYTF	TGTGCCAGCAGTTATAACAGTAACTATGGCTACACCTTC
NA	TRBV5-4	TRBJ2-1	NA	CASSLSSTDNEQFF	TGTGCCAGCAGCTTGAGCAGCACGGACAATGAGCAGTTCTTC
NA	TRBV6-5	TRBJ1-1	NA	CASRTQGTEAFF	TGTGCCAGCAGAACTCAGGGGACTGAAGCTTTCTTT
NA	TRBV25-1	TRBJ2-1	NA	CASSSGSYNEQFF	TGTGCCAGCAGTTCTGGGTCCTACAATGAGCAGTTCTTC
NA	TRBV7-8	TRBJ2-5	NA	CASSGGLLGETQYF	TGTGCCAGCAGCGGGGGACTCCTGGGGGAGACCCAGTACTTC
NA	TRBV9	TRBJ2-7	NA	CASSVGDDSSYEQYF	TGTGCCAGCAGCGTGGGGGACGACAGCTCCTACGAGCAGTACTTC
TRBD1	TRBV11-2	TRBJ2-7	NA	CASSISGTGSYEQYF	TGTGCCAGCAGTATTTCCGGGACAGGCTCCTACGAGCAGTACTTC
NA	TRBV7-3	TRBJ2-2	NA	CASRIANTGELFF	TGTGCCAGCAGAATTGCGAACACCGGGGAGCTGTTTTTT
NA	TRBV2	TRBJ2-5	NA	CASSESAGVGEETQYF	TGTGCCAGCAGTGAATCGGCAGGGGTAGGAGAAGAGACCCAGTACTTC
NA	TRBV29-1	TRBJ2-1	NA	CSVVVEAGLLYNEQFF	TGCAGCGTTGTGGTTGAGGCGGGTCTCTTATACAATGAGCAGTTCTTC
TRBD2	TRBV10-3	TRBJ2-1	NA	CATTGGSYNEQFF	TGTGCCACCACGGGGGGCTCCTACAATGAGCAGTTCTTC
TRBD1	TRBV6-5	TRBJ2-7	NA	CASTLHRGYEQYF	TGTGCCAGCACCCTGCACAGGGGCTACGAGCAGTACTTC